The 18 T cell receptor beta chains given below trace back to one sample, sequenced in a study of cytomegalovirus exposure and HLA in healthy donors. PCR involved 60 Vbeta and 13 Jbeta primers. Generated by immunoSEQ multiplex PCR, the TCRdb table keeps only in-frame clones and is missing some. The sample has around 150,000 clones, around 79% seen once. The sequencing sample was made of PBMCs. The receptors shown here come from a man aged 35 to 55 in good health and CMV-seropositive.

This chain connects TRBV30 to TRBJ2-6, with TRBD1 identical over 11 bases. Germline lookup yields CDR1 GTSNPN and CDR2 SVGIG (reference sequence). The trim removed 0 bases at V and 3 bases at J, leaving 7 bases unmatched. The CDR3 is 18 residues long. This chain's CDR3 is CAWSVRTGGSLGANVLTF. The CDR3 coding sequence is TGTGCCTGGAGTGTACGGACAGGGGGCTCACTTGGGGCCAACGTCCTGACTTTC. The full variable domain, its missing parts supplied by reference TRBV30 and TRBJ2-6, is SQTIHQWPATLVQPVGSPLSLECTVEGTSNPNLYWYRQAAGRGLQLLFYSVGIGQISSEVPQNLSASRPQDRQFILSSKKLLLSDSGFYLCAWSVRTGGSLGANVLTFGAGSRLTVL.

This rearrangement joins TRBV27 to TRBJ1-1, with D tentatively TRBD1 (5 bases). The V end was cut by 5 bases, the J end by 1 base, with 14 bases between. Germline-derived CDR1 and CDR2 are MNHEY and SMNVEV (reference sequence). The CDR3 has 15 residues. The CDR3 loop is CASSPRGRGNTEAFF. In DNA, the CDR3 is TGTGCCAGCAGTCCGCGGGGCCGTGGGAACACTGAAGCTTTCTTT.

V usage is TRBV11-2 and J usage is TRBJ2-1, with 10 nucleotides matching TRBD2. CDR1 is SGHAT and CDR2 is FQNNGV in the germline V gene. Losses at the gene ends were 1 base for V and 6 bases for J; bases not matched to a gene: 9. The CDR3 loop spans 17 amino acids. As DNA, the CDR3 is TGTGCCAGCAGCTTAGCCCCGATAGCGGGAGGTGGCAATGAGCAGTTCTTC. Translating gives CASSLAPIAGGGNEQFF.

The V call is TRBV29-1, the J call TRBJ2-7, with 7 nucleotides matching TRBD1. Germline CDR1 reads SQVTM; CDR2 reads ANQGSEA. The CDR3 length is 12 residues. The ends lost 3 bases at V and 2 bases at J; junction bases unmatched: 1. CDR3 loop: CSVETGPYEQYF. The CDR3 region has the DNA TGCAGCGTTGAGACAGGGCCCTACGAGCAGTACTTC.

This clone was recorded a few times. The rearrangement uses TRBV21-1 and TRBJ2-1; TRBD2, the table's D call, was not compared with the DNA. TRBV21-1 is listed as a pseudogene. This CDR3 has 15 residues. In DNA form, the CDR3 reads TGTGCCAGCAGCAACGTGGCGGGAGTCTACAATGAGCAGTTCTTC. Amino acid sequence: CASSNVAGVYNEQFF.

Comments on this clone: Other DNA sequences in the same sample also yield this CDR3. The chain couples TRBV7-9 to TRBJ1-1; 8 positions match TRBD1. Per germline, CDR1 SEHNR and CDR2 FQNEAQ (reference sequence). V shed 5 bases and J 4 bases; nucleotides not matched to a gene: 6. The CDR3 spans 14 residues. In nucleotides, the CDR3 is TGTGCCAGCAGCCCACAGGGGGGTGGCACTGAAGCTTTCTTT. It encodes CASSPQGGGTEAFF.

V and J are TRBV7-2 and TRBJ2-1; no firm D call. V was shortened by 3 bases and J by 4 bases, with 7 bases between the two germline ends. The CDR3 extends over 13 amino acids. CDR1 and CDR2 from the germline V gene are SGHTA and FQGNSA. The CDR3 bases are TGTGCCAGCAGCTTCGACTTTTACAATGAGCAGTTCTTC. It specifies CASSFDFYNEQFF.

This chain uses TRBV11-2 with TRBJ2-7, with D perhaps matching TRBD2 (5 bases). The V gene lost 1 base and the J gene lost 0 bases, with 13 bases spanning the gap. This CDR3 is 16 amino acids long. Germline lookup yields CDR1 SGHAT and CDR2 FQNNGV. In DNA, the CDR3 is TGTGCCAGCAGCTTAGTACTTGGACTCTCCTCCTACGAGCAGTACTTC. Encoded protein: CASSLVLGLSSYEQYF.

The CDR3 spells CASSITRLAGGMDTQYF. CDR3 bases: TGTGCCAGCAGCATAACTAGACTAGCGGGAGGGATGGATACGCAGTATTTT. The rearrangement links TRBV21-1 to TRBJ2-3; the DNA was not used to check the table's D call, TRBD2. TRBV21-1 constitutes a pseudogene. The CDR3 is 17 residues long.

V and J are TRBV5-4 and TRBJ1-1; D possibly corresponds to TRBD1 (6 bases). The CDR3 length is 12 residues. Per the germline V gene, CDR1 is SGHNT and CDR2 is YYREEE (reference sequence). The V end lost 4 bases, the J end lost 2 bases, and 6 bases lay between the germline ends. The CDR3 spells CASSGTNTEAFF. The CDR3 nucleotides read TGTGCCAGCAGCGGGACAAACACTGAAGCTTTCTTT.

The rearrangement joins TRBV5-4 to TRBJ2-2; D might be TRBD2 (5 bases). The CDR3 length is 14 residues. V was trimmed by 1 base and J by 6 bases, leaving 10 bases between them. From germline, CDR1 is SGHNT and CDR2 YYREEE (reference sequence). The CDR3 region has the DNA TGTGCCAGCAGCTTGCCAACGAGGGCCGGGGAGCTGTTTTTT. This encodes CASSLPTRAGELFF.

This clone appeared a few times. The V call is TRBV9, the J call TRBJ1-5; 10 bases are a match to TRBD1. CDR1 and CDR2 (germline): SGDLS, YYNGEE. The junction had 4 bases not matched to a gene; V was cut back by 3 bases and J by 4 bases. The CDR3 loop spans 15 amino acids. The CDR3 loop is CASSGGTGANQPQHF. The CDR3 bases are TGTGCCAGCAGCGGAGGGACAGGGGCAAATCAGCCCCAGCATTTT.

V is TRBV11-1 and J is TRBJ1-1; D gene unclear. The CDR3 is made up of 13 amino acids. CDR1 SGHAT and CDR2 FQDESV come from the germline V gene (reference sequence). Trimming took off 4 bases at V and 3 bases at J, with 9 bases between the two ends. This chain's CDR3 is CASSYSEDTEAFF. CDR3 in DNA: TGTGCCAGCAGCTACTCCGAAGACACTGAAGCTTTCTTT.

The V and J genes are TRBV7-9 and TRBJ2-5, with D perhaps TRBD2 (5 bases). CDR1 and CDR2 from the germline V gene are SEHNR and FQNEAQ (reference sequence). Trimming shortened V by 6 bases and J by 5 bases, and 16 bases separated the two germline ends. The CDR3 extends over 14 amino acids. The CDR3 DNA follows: TGTGCCAGCAGTCACAGCGGCGGCGGGGAGACCCAGTACTTC. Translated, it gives CASSHSGGGETQYF.

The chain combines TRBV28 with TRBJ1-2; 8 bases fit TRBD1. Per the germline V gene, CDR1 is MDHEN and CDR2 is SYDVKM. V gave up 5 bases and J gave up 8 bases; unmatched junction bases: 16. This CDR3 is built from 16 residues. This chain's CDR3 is CASSSRVGQEGGGYTF. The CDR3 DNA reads TGTGCCAGCAGTAGCAGAGTGGGACAGGAGGGGGGGGGCTACACCTTC.

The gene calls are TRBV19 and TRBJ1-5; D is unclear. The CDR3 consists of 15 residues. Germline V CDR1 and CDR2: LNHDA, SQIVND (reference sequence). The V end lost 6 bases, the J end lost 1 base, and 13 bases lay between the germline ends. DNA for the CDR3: TGTGCCAGTAGGAGAACCGGGGAAAGCAATCAGCCCCAGCATTTT. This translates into CASRRTGESNQPQHF.

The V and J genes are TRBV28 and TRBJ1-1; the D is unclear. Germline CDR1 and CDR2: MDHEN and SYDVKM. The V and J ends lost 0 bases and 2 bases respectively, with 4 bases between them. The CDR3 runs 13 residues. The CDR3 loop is CASSLWANTEAFF. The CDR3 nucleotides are TGTGCCAGCAGTTTATGGGCAAACACTGAAGCTTTCTTT.

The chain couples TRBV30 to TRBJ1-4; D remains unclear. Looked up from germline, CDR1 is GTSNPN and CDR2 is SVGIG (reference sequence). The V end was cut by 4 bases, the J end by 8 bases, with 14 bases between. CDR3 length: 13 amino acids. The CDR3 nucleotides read TGTGCCTGGAATCTCGGTACGGGGGAAAAACTGTTTTTT. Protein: CAWNLGTGEKLFF. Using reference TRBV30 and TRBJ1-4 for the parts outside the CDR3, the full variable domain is SQTIHQWPATLVQPVGSPLSLECTVEGTSNPNLYWYRQAAGRGLQLLFYSVGIGQISSEVPQNLSASRPQDRQFILSSKKLLLSDSGFYLCAWNLGTGEKLFFGSGTQLSVL.